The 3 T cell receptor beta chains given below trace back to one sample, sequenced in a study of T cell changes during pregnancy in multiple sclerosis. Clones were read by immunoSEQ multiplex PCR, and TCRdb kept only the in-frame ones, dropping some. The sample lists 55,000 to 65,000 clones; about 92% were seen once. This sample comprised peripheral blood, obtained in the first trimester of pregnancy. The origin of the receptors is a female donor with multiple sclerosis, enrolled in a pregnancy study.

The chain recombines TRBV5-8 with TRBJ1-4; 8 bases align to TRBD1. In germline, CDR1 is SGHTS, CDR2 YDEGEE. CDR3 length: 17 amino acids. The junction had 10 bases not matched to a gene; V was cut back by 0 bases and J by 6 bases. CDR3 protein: CASSLGGQERPYEKLFF. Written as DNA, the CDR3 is TGTGCCAGCAGCTTGGGGGGACAGGAGCGTCCTTATGAAAAACTGTTTTTT.

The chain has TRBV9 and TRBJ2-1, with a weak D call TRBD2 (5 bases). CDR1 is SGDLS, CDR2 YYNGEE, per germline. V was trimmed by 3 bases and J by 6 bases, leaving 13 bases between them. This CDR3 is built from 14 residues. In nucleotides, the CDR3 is TGTGCCAGCAGCGCGGGCGGACGGGGCAATGAGCAGTTCTTC. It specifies CASSAGGRGNEQFF.

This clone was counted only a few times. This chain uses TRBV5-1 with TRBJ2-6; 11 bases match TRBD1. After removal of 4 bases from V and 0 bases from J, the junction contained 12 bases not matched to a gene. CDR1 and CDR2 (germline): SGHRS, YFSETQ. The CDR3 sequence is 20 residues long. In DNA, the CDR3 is TGCGCCAGCAGCACGCTGGACAGGGGGCGGGTGTTCTCTGGGGCCAACGTCCTGACTTTC. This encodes CASSTLDRGRVFSGANVLTF. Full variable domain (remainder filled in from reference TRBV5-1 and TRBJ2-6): KAGVTQTPRYLIKTRGQQVTLSCSPISGHRSVSWYQQTPGQGLQFLFEYFSETQRNKGNFPGRFSGRQFSNSRSEMNVSTLELGDSALYLCASSTLDRGRVFSGANVLTFGAGSRLTVL.